This T cell receptor beta chain was retrieved from a study of blood T cells in healthy people across ages. Through a sample-barcoded 5' primer and a J-beta primer mix, a second PCR was run for roughly 6 to 11 cycles. Using its own MiXCR run on the 5' RACE reads, TCRdb lists one record per CDR3 protein. The table lists around 1.7 million distinct CDR3 sequences, about 28% of them singletons. This clonotype has at least ten counts. The sequence was obtained from a woman younger than 45 in good health. Sequenced input: blood.

The CDR3 here is CASSLGGGRATDTQYF. The CDR3 region has the DNA TGTGCCAGCAGCTTAGGTGGCGGGAGGGCGACAGATACGCAGTATTTT. The V call is TRBV7-2, the J call TRBJ2-3; 9 nucleotides agree with TRBD2. After removal of 1 base from V and 3 bases from J, the junction contained 5 bases not matched to a gene. CDR1 is SGHTA, CDR2 FQGNSA, per germline. The CDR3 length is 16 residues.